This T cell receptor (beta chain) stems from a study of human T cells and chemical hapten exposure. Study background: Diphenylcyclopropenone, dosed weekly to the scalp, was given to patients throughout the roughly 25-week study. Affected patients, primarily female, had alopecia areata, totalis or universalis.

Time point indicated: patch test 2, 6 weeks after DPC sensitization. As to treatment: therapeutic diphenylcyclopropenone sensitization with weekly scalp DPC. At least ten counts were recorded for this clonotype. The library labeled individual cDNA molecules by adding unique molecular identifiers to them. TCRdb redid the calling of the RACE reads with MiXCR, one entry per CDR3 protein. Counted here are a few hundred thousand distinct CDR3 sequences, roughly 6% occurring once; the ten biggest clones make up approximately 5.4%. Germline V lookup: CDR1 SGHTA, CDR2 FQGNSA. V shed 5 bases, J shed 6 bases, and the junction held 10 bases outside the gene matches. This CDR3 has 17 amino acids.

This chain connects TRBV7-2 to TRBJ2-2, with 12 bases identical to TRBD2. Sequenced here: whole blood, sampled in connection with sensitization to the hapten diphenylcyclopropenone (DPC). This clonotype originated in a young woman with alopecia areata. Some clones in this sample may be carry-over from other donors' samples. In DNA, the CDR3 is TGTGCCAGCAGCCCGAGAACTAGCGGGGGGCGGGCCGGGGAGCTGTTTTTT. Its protein product is CASSPRTSGGRAGELFF.